This is a list of T cell receptor beta chains from one sample in a study of T cell responses to AZD1222 COVID-19 vaccine. The repertoire was sequenced with immunoSEQ multiplex PCR; TCRdb's copy has only in-frame clones and lacks some. Of about 82,000 clones listed, around 82% were seen once; the top ten hold approximately 1.2%. The material sequenced was peripheral blood, taken 28 days after the second AZD1222 dose. The receptors stem from an adult who received the AZD1222 COVID-19 vaccine. Each CDR3 is given with its conserved first and last residue. The order of the fields is CDR3 protein, CDR3 DNA, clone size, J gene, V gene, D gene. The D gene is left open where the match is weak. Rows may omit the clone size; those that give it use once, few, many or a size class.

CDR3 protein: CASSQGQTNTEAFF; CDR3 DNA: TGTGCCAGCAGCCAAGGACAGACGAACACTGAAGCTTTCTTT; clone size: NA; J gene: TRBJ1-1; V gene: TRBV3-1/TRBV3-2; D gene: NA
CDR3 protein: CASKAANTEAFF; CDR3 DNA: TGTGCCAGCAAGGCAGCGAACACTGAAGCTTTCTTT; clone size: NA; J gene: TRBJ1-1; V gene: TRBV7-9; D gene: NA
CDR3 protein: CASSLLLSGSSYNSPLHF; CDR3 DNA: TGTGCCAGCAGCTTACTCCTTAGTGGGAGCTCCTATAATTCACCCCTCCACTTT; clone size: NA; J gene: TRBJ1-6; V gene: TRBV7-9; D gene: NA
CDR3 protein: CASSYSAGVGVSPLHF; CDR3 DNA: TGTGCCAGCAGTTACTCGGCCGGGGTAGGCGTTTCACCCCTCCACTTT; clone size: NA; J gene: TRBJ1-6; V gene: TRBV6-5; D gene: NA
CDR3 protein: CASSKEETQYF; CDR3 DNA: TGTGCCAGCAGCAAAGAAGAGACCCAGTACTTC; clone size: NA; J gene: TRBJ2-5; V gene: TRBV21-1; D gene: NA
CDR3 protein: CASSVIAEGAYNEQFF; CDR3 DNA: TGTGCCAGCAGTGTAATAGCGGAGGGAGCCTACAATGAGCAGTTCTTC; clone size: NA; J gene: TRBJ2-1; V gene: TRBV21-1; D gene: NA
CDR3 protein: CASSLGGRAIDEQFF; CDR3 DNA: TGTGCCAGCAGCTTGGGCGGGAGGGCCATCGATGAGCAGTTCTTC; clone size: once; J gene: TRBJ2-1; V gene: TRBV5-4; D gene: TRBD2
CDR3 protein: CASSPSPDWKSQNEQFF; CDR3 DNA: TGTGCCAGCAGCCCTTCGCCAGACTGGAAATCTCAGAATGAGCAGTTCTTC; clone size: NA; J gene: TRBJ2-1; V gene: TRBV7-3; D gene: NA
CDR3 protein: CASSGWGGRSGNTIYF; CDR3 DNA: TGTGCCAGCAGTGGGTGGGGGGGTCGTTCTGGAAACACCATATATTTT; clone size: few; J gene: TRBJ1-3; V gene: TRBV28; D gene: NA
CDR3 protein: CASSRPFVPEAFF; CDR3 DNA: TGTGCCAGTAGTCGCCCCTTCGTACCTGAAGCTTTCTTT; clone size: NA; J gene: TRBJ1-1; V gene: TRBV19; D gene: NA
CDR3 protein: CASRWGRGSYNEQFF; CDR3 DNA: TGTGCCAGCAGGTGGGGGAGGGGGTCCTACAATGAGCAGTTCTTC; clone size: NA; J gene: TRBJ2-1; V gene: TRBV28; D gene: NA
CDR3 protein: CASSTAANTEAFF; CDR3 DNA: TGTGCCAGTAGTACCGCGGCAAACACTGAAGCTTTCTTT; clone size: NA; J gene: TRBJ1-1; V gene: TRBV19; D gene: NA
CDR3 protein: CASRARAANNEQFF; CDR3 DNA: TGTGCCAGCAGGGCCAGGGCCGCGAACAATGAGCAGTTCTTC; clone size: few; J gene: TRBJ2-1; V gene: TRBV2; D gene: NA
CDR3 protein: CASSSLGLGQGGGYGYTF; CDR3 DNA: TGTGCCAGCAGTTCTCTAGGGCTCGGACAGGGAGGGGGCTATGGCTACACCTTC; clone size: few; J gene: TRBJ1-2; V gene: TRBV28; D gene: TRBD1
CDR3 protein: CASSLAPGQEENTEAFF; CDR3 DNA: TGTGCCAGCAGCTTAGCGCCGGGGCAGGAGGAGAACACTGAAGCTTTCTTT; clone size: once; J gene: TRBJ1-1; V gene: TRBV7-6; D gene: NA
CDR3 protein: CASSQGPPGVVYTIYF; CDR3 DNA: TGTGCCAGCAGCCAAGGACCCCCAGGGGTTGTATACACCATATATTTT; clone size: NA; J gene: TRBJ1-3; V gene: TRBV3-1/TRBV3-2; D gene: NA
CDR3 protein: CSASGTAGLTLAKNIQYF; CDR3 DNA: TGCAGTGCTAGTGGGACAGCGGGATTAACCCTAGCCAAAAACATTCAGTACTTC; clone size: NA; J gene: TRBJ2-4; V gene: TRBV20-1; D gene: NA
CDR3 protein: CASSVVASSLYEQYF; CDR3 DNA: TGTGCCAGCAGCGTAGTGGCTAGCTCCCTCTACGAGCAGTACTTC; clone size: NA; J gene: TRBJ2-7; V gene: TRBV9; D gene: NA
CDR3 protein: CASSLFALVGTKNTEAFF; CDR3 DNA: TGTGCCAGCAGCTTATTCGCGTTGGTGGGGACGAAGAACACTGAAGCTTTCTTT; clone size: NA; J gene: TRBJ1-1; V gene: TRBV7-2; D gene: NA
CDR3 protein: CASSLSAGLENYGYTF; CDR3 DNA: TGTGCCAGCAGTTTATCGGCAGGGTTGGAAAACTATGGCTACACCTTC; clone size: NA; J gene: TRBJ1-2; V gene: TRBV27; D gene: NA
CDR3 protein: CASSPSTVSGGEKLFF; CDR3 DNA: TGTGCCAGCAGCCCTTCGACGGTGAGCGGAGGTGAAAAACTGTTTTTT; clone size: few; J gene: TRBJ1-4; V gene: TRBV16; D gene: NA
CDR3 protein: CASSPYGTEEQFF; CDR3 DNA: TGTGCCAGCAGCCCCTACGGGACAGAAGAGCAGTTCTTC; clone size: few; J gene: TRBJ2-1; V gene: TRBV11-2; D gene: TRBD1
CDR3 protein: CAWNWSLYSPLHF; CDR3 DNA: TGTGCCTGGAATTGGTCATTGTATTCACCCCTCCACTTT; clone size: few; J gene: TRBJ1-6; V gene: TRBV30; D gene: NA
CDR3 protein: CASSLPGGSLAYEQYF; CDR3 DNA: TGTGCTAGCAGCTTACCAGGGGGCTCCCTCGCCTACGAGCAGTACTTC; clone size: NA; J gene: TRBJ2-7; V gene: TRBV7-9; D gene: TRBD1
CDR3 protein: CASSPDRGRKNTEAFF; CDR3 DNA: TGTGCCAGCAGCCCTGATCGGGGACGGAAGAACACTGAAGCTTTCTTT; clone size: few; J gene: TRBJ1-1; V gene: TRBV7-9; D gene: NA
CDR3 protein: CASSLGPSGRTTLTGELFF; CDR3 DNA: TGCGCCAGCAGCTTGGGTCCTAGCGGGAGGACTACTCTAACCGGGGAGCTGTTTTTT; clone size: few; J gene: TRBJ2-2; V gene: TRBV5-1; D gene: TRBD2
CDR3 protein: CATSESTDTQYF; CDR3 DNA: TGTGCCACCAGTGAGAGCACAGATACGCAGTATTTT; clone size: NA; J gene: TRBJ2-3; V gene: TRBV24-1; D gene: NA
CDR3 protein: CASSFARGGYGYTF; CDR3 DNA: TGTGCCAGCAGCTTTGCCAGGGGCGGCTATGGCTACACCTTC; clone size: once; J gene: TRBJ1-2; V gene: TRBV5-4; D gene: NA
CDR3 protein: CASVEDTQYF; CDR3 DNA: TGTGCCAGCGTGGAGGATACGCAGTATTTT; clone size: once; J gene: TRBJ2-3; V gene: TRBV6-5; D gene: NA
CDR3 protein: CASRARSGSIHEQYF; CDR3 DNA: TGTGCCAGCAGAGCCCGAAGCGGGAGTATCCACGAGCAGTACTTC; clone size: NA; J gene: TRBJ2-7; V gene: TRBV2; D gene: TRBD2
CDR3 protein: CASSRSHDSPLHF; CDR3 DNA: TGCGCCAGCAGCCGATCCCACGATTCACCCCTCCACTTT; clone size: NA; J gene: TRBJ1-6; V gene: TRBV4-3; D gene: NA
CDR3 protein: CASSVGGSGRTDTQYF; CDR3 DNA: TGTGCCAGCAGCGTAGGGGGAAGCGGGAGAACAGATACGCAGTATTTT; clone size: NA; J gene: TRBJ2-3; V gene: TRBV5-6; D gene: TRBD2
CDR3 protein: CASSAGQGRTDTQYF; CDR3 DNA: TGTGCCAGCAGTGCGGGACAGGGGCGTACAGATACGCAGTATTTT; clone size: NA; J gene: TRBJ2-3; V gene: TRBV6-4; D gene: TRBD1
CDR3 protein: CASSETLERRTRRGRETQYF; CDR3 DNA: TGTGCCAGCAGTGAAACCCTAGAGAGACGGACGCGGAGGGGACGAGAGACCCAGTACTTC; clone size: NA; J gene: TRBJ2-5; V gene: TRBV6-1; D gene: NA
CDR3 protein: CAWKVQGAAYEQYF; CDR3 DNA: TGTGCCTGGAAGGTACAGGGGGCCGCCTACGAGCAGTACTTC; clone size: NA; J gene: TRBJ2-7; V gene: TRBV30; D gene: TRBD1
CDR3 protein: CASSLLGGSSTMNTEAFF; CDR3 DNA: TGTGCCAGCTCACTACTCGGGGGGTCTTCCACAATGAACACTGAAGCTTTCTTT; clone size: once; J gene: TRBJ1-1; V gene: TRBV18; D gene: NA